This T cell receptor beta chain was obtained from a study of T cells in Graves' hyperthyroidism and ophthalmopathy. As for the study in general: Any treatment followed the collection of peripheral blood at initial diagnosis.

Whole-study results and caveats: Onset of ophthalmopathy came a median approximately 6.8 months after the model predicted it.

Ophthalmopathy patients all had a Clinical Activity Score of at least 3, a NOSPECS grade of at least 4 and disease under 3 months old. Pregnant or lactating patients were excluded, as were those with uncontrolled infection or other autoimmune disease. The trim removed 0 bases at V and 1 base at J, leaving 1 base unmatched. CDR3 length: 16 residues. CDR1 and CDR2 (germline): SGHTA, FQGNSA. TCR beta CDR3 regions were amplified from RNA transcripts. First-round RT-PCR with HTBI primers amplified the TCR CDR3 region. MiXCR, applied by TCRdb to the multiplex PCR reads, yields one record per CDR3 protein. The table lists fewer than 500,000 distinct CDR3 sequences, roughly 15% of them singletons. This clonotype was recorded at least ten times. Its specificity is not known.

The receptor comes from a young woman with Graves' ophthalmopathy. Sequenced input: blood. V usage is TRBV7-2 and J usage is TRBJ2-2, with 8 bases lining up with TRBD2. As DNA, the CDR3 is TGTGCCAGCAGCTTAGCAGCGGGGGAGAACACCGGGGAGCTGTTTTTT. The encoded protein is CASSLAAGENTGELFF.